This T cell receptor (beta chain) was profiled in a study of blood T cell repertoires in COVID-19. Assay: immunoSEQ multiplex PCR; the TCRdb copy retains only in-frame clones and omits some. The sample includes some 96,000 clones, more than 85% of them seen just once. This receptor was taken from a man aged 30 to 39 in a cohort sampled during active COVID-19. The sequenced material came from peripheral blood.

The CDR3, as DNA: TGTGCCAGCAGCTTGTTAGGGGAAGGAGAAAAACTGTTTTTT. Translating gives CASSLLGEGEKLFF. The chain is built from TRBV5-4 and TRBJ1-4, with D possibly being TRBD1 (5 bases). The germline CDR1 and CDR2 sequences are SGHNT and YYREEE (reference sequence). This CDR3 spans 14 amino acids. V gave up 1 base and J gave up 8 bases, with 12 bases separating them.